The 24 T cell receptor beta chains listed next were all sequenced from one sample in a study of cytomegalovirus exposure and HLA in healthy donors. 13 Jbeta primers and 60 Vbeta primers were used for the PCR. TCRdb's table, derived via immunoSEQ multiplex PCR, lists solely in-frame clones and lacks some. The table records 120,000 to 150,000 clones, approximately 80% of them present only once. The sequenced sample was PBMCs. These receptor sequences come from a woman aged 45-59 years in good health and CMV-seropositive.

This clone was recorded once. This sequence joins TRBV7-3 and TRBJ2-3; TRBD1 matches at 9 bases. Unmatched junction bases numbered 6, after V lost 5 bases and J lost 3 bases. The CDR3 covers 15 residues. The germline V gene encodes CDR1 SGHTA and CDR2 FQGTGA. The DNA for the CDR3 is TGTGCCAGCAGCCCGGGGACAGGGAGGACAGATACGCAGTATTTT. It codes for CASSPGTGRTDTQYF.

This clone came up once. V and J are TRBV7-3 and TRBJ2-1; tentatively, D is TRBD2 (6 bases). V was clipped by 1 base and J by 1 base, with 8 bases between them. Germline loops: CDR1 SGHTA, CDR2 FQGTGA. The CDR3 totals 15 residues. The DNA of the CDR3 is TGTGCCAGCAGCTTAATTGGGGGGTCCTACAATGAGCAGTTCTTC. Translating it yields CASSLIGGSYNEQFF.

This clone was detected once. This sequence joins TRBV18 and TRBJ1-6; D perhaps matches TRBD1 (6 bases). CDR3 length equals 15 residues. Germline loops: CDR1 KGHSH, CDR2 LQKENI. With 4 bases removed from V and 9 bases from J, the gap between germline ends came to 16 bases. The CDR3 DNA reads TGTGCCAGCTCACGTTCAGGGGCTGGGGGTTCACCCCTCCACTTT. Amino acids: CASSRSGAGGSPLHF.

This chain uses TRBV19 with TRBJ2-3, with 8 bases lining up with TRBD1. CDR1 and CDR2 (germline): LNHDA, SQIVND (reference sequence). The V and J ends lost 4 bases and 5 bases, in that order; junction bases with no gene match: 11. This CDR3 is 16 amino acids long. The CDR3 protein is CASSTLTGAPGDTQYF. CDR3 DNA: TGTGCCAGTAGTACCCTGACAGGGGCACCGGGAGATACGCAGTATTTT. Drawing the rest from reference TRBV19 and TRBJ2-3, the complete variable domain is DGGITQSPKYLFRKEGQNVTLSCEQNLNHDAMYWYRQDPGQGLRLIYYSQIVNDFQKGDIAEGYSVSREKKESFPLTVTSAQKNPTAFYLCASSTLTGAPGDTQYFGPGTRLTVL.

The chain is built from TRBV29-1 and TRBJ1-1, with a possible D match to TRBD1 (6 bases). Germline lookup yields CDR1 SQVTM and CDR2 ANQGSEA. The CDR3 length is 12 residues. Trimming took 4 bases from V and 3 from J, leaving 9 bases between them. CDR3 protein: CSVAAGDTEAFF. In nucleotides, the CDR3 is TGCAGCGTTGCGGCAGGGGACACTGAAGCTTTCTTT.

The CDR3 region is CASSLFTGRDNEKLFF. Written as DNA, the CDR3 is TGTGCCAGCAGTTTATTTACAGGGAGGGATAATGAAAAACTGTTTTTT. The V gene is TRBV28, the J gene TRBJ1-4, with a weak D call TRBD1 (6 bases). Between the trimmed V and J ends, which lost 1 base and 4 bases, there was a span of 13 bases. CDR1 and CDR2 (germline): MDHEN, SYDVKM. CDR3 size: 16 residues.

The gene calls are TRBV15 and TRBJ2-5, with D unclear. The V end lost 0 bases, the J end lost 4 bases, and 9 bases lay between the germline ends. Germline loops: CDR1 LNHNV, CDR2 YYDKDF (reference sequence). The CDR3 length is 14 residues. The CDR3 coding sequence is TGTGCCACCAGCAGAGATCTTATGAGAGAGACCCAGTACTTC. Protein: CATSRDLMRETQYF.

This clone was found a few times. The J gene is TRBJ2-7, the V gene TRBV7-9; 8 bases are shared with TRBD2. After removal of 4 bases from V and 6 bases from J, the junction contained 8 bases not matched to a gene. CDR1 and CDR2 from the germline V gene are SEHNR and FQNEAQ (reference sequence). The CDR3 covers 14 residues. CDR3: CASSSTGTRREQYF. The CDR3 bases are TGTGCCAGCAGCTCAACCGGGACTAGGCGCGAGCAGTACTTC.

This clone was observed a few times. This chain joins TRBV28 and TRBJ2-2; TRBD1 is a possible D gene (5 bases). V lost 6 bases and J 2 bases, leaving 22 bases between the germline ends. The CDR3 consists of 18 residues. In germline, CDR1 is MDHEN, CDR2 SYDVKM. The CDR3 here is CASSLVRLDRLNTGELFF. Here the CDR3 DNA reads TGTGCCAGCAGCCTTGTGAGGCTTGACAGACTTAACACCGGGGAGCTGTTTTTT.

J is TRBJ2-3 and V is TRBV11-2; D possibly corresponds to TRBD1 (6 bases). The CDR3 is 17 residues long. V was trimmed by 1 base and J by 0 bases, leaving 14 bases between them. Germline CDR1 SGHAT, CDR2 FQNNGV. The CDR3 DNA reads TGTGCCAGCAGCTTAGGGCTACAGGGCCTTAGCACAGATACGCAGTATTTT. Its protein product is CASSLGLQGLSTDTQYF.

The J gene is TRBJ1-2, the V gene TRBV6-6, with a tentative D call TRBD1 (5 bases). V was pared by 6 bases and J by 4 bases, with 12 bases between. The CDR3 extends over 13 amino acids. Germline loops: CDR1 MNHNY, CDR2 SVGAGI (reference sequence). CDR3 sequence reads: CASRPTDAYGYTF. The CDR3 DNA sequence: TGTGCCAGCAGGCCGACAGACGCCTATGGCTACACCTTC.

The V gene is TRBV10-3, the J gene TRBJ2-3, with a possible D match to TRBD1 (6 bases). Looked up from germline, CDR1 is ENHRY and CDR2 is SYGVKD. Trimming removed 6 bases at V and 8 bases at J, with 15 bases between. The CDR3 length is 13 residues. The CDR3 sequence is CAISEGDTRTQYF. The CDR3 nucleotides read TGTGCCATCAGCGAGGGGGACACTCGTACGCAGTATTTT.

This chain joins TRBV7-9 and TRBJ2-1; the D gene is possibly TRBD2 (7 bases). CDR3 length equals 16 residues. Trimming pared 5 bases from V and 6 bases from J, leaving 20 bases between. Germline CDR1 and CDR2: SEHNR and FQNEAQ (reference sequence). CDR3: CASSPFVGGPPNEQFF. For the CDR3, the DNA is TGTGCCAGCAGCCCCTTTGTGGGGGGGCCCCCCAATGAGCAGTTCTTC.

The genes are TRBV5-6 and TRBJ2-2; D gene ambiguous. Between the trimmed V and J ends, which lost 2 bases and 0 bases, there was a span of 8 bases. This CDR3 spans 15 amino acids. Germline values: CDR1 SGHDT, CDR2 YYEEEE. The CDR3 DNA sequence: TGTGCCAGCAGCTTAAACGGAGCGAACACCGGGGAGCTGTTTTTT. Its translation is CASSLNGANTGELFF.

The J gene is TRBJ1-5, the V gene TRBV7-2, with TRBD1 identical over 8 bases. Trimming at V came to 5 bases and at J to 4 bases, leaving 4 bases not matched to a gene. This CDR3 comprises 14 residues. Germline CDR1 is SGHTA and CDR2 is FQGNSA. For the CDR3, the DNA is TGTGCCAGCAGCGCGGGACAGGAGAATCAGCCCCAGCATTTT. Translating gives CASSAGQENQPQHF.

This chain joins TRBV29-1 and TRBJ1-5; 8 nucleotides match TRBD1. Trimming removed 5 bases from V and 7 bases from J; junction bases left unmatched: 10. The CDR3 length is 14 residues. Germline CDR1 SQVTM, CDR2 ANQGSEA. CDR3 protein: CSVWTGIGSQPQHF. CDR3 bases: TGCAGCGTTTGGACAGGGATAGGAAGCCAGCCCCAGCATTTT.

V is TRBV28 and J is TRBJ2-1; weak D call: TRBD1 (6 bases). V lost 2 bases and J 8 bases, leaving 13 bases between the germline ends. The CDR3 contains 14 residues. Germline CDR1 is MDHEN and CDR2 is SYDVKM. This CDR3 is CASSLPGQRHEQFF. CDR3 sequence (DNA): TGTGCCAGCAGTTTACCTGGACAGAGGCATGAGCAGTTCTTC.

This sequence joins TRBV25-1 and TRBJ1-6; no clear D. In germline, CDR1 is MGHDK, CDR2 SYGVNS. V was clipped by 4 bases and J by 17 bases, with 15 bases between them. This CDR3 is 12 amino acids long. The DNA of the CDR3 is TGTGCCAGCAGTGGTTACTCCTATCGGTTCCACTTT. Amino acid sequence: CASSGYSYRFHF.

This clone was recorded a few times. This chain links TRBV10-3 with TRBJ1-1, with TRBD1 as a possible D gene (6 bases). Deletions cut 0 bases from V and 1 base from J, with 9 bases between. The CDR3 spans 15 residues. Germline CDR1 is ENHRY and CDR2 is SYGVKD. Here the CDR3 reads CAISESDRQNTEAFF. DNA of the CDR3: TGTGCCATCAGTGAGTCAGACAGGCAGAACACTGAAGCTTTCTTT.

The chain combines TRBV5-6 with TRBJ2-3; D remains unclear. The germline V and J ends were trimmed by 0 bases and 1 base, with 9 bases remaining between them. This CDR3 is 15 amino acids long. Per germline, CDR1 SGHDT and CDR2 YYEEEE. The DNA for the CDR3 is TGTGCCAGCAGCTTGGGAGATTTGGGCACAGATACGCAGTATTTT. It translates to CASSLGDLGTDTQYF.

This clone was counted a single time. The rearrangement joins TRBV20-1 to TRBJ1-1; D unclear. This CDR3 has 11 residues. Germline V gene lookup returns CDR1 DFQATT and CDR2 SNEGSKA (reference sequence). The V end was cut by 3 bases, the J end by 8 bases, with 10 bases between. CDR3 nucleotide sequence: TGCAGTGCTAGGGCTTGGAGGGAAGCTTTCTTT. Translation: CSARAWREAFF.

The V gene is TRBV7-9, the J gene TRBJ1-1, with D perhaps matching TRBD1 (5 bases). The CDR3 runs 15 residues. The ends were cut back, 3 bases at V and 3 bases at J, with 14 bases in the middle. From germline, CDR1 is SEHNR and CDR2 FQNEAQ (reference sequence). CDR3 protein: CASSFAGLRDTEAFF. The CDR3 region has the DNA TGTGCCAGCAGCTTCGCGGGACTCAGGGACACTGAAGCTTTCTTT.

V gene TRBV9 combines with J gene TRBJ2-3, with 10 bases matching TRBD1. This CDR3 is built from 15 residues. The V and J ends lost 3 bases and 12 bases, in that order; junction bases with no gene match: 13. Germline V lookup: CDR1 SGDLS, CDR2 YYNGEE. In DNA form, the CDR3 reads TGTGCCAGCAGCGCCCTCGGACAGGGGGACTTTTTACAGTATTTT. Amino acids: CASSALGQGDFLQYF. Using reference TRBV9 and TRBJ2-3 for the parts outside the CDR3, the full variable domain is DSGVTQTPKHLITATGQRVTLRCSPRSGDLSVYWYQQSLDQGLQFLIQYYNGEERAKGNILERFSAQQFPDLHSELNLSSLELGDSALYFCASSALGQGDFLQYFGPGTRLTVL.

The V call is TRBV7-2, the J call TRBJ2-7; D not certain. The germline CDR1 and CDR2 sequences are SGHTA and FQGNSA. Trimming took off 5 bases at V and 1 base at J, with 3 bases between the two ends. CDR3 size: 11 residues. CDR3 residues: CASSPSYEQYF. CDR3 DNA: TGTGCCAGCAGCCCTTCCTACGAGCAGTACTTC. Full variable domain (missing parts from reference TRBV7-2 and TRBJ2-7): GAGVSQSPSNKVTEKGKDVELRCDPISGHTALYWYRQSLGQGLEFLIYFQGNSAPDKSGLPSDRFSAERTGGSVSTLTIQRTQQEDSAVYLCASSPSYEQYFGPGTRLTVT.